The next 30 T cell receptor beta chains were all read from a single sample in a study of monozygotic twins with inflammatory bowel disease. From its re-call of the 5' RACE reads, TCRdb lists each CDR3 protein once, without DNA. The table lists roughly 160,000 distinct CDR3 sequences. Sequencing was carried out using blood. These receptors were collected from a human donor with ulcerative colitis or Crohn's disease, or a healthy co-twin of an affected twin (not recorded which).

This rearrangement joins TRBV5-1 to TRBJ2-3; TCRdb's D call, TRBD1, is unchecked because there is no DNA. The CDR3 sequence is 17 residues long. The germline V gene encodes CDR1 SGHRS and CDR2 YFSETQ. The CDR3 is CASSLGDRQGRGDTQYF.

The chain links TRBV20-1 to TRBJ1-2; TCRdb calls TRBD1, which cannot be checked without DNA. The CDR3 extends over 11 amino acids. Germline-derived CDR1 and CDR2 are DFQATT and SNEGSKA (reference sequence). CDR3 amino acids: CSAEGAGGYTF.

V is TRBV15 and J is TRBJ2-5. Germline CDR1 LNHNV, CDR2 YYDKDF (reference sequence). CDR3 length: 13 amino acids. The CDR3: CATSRGFRETQYF.

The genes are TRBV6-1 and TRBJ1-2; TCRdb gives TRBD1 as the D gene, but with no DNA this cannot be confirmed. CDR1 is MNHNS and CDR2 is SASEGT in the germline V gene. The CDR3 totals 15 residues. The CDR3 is CASSEATGPNYGYTF.

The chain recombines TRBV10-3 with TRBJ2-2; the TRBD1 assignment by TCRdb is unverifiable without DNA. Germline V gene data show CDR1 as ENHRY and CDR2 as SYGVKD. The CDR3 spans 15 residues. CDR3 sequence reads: CAIPVGTGNTGELFF.

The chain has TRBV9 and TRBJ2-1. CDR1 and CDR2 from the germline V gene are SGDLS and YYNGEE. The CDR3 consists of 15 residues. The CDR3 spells CASSVNPSLDGEQFF. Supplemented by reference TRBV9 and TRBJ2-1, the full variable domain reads DSGVTQTPKHLITATGQRVTLRCSPRSGDLSVYWYQQSLDQGLQFLIQYYNGEERAKGNILERFSAQQFPDLHSELNLSSLELGDSALYFCASSVNPSLDGEQFFGPGTRLTVL.

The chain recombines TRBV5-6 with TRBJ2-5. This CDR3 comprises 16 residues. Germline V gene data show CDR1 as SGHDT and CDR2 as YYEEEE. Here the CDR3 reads CASSLGLDDGIETQYF.

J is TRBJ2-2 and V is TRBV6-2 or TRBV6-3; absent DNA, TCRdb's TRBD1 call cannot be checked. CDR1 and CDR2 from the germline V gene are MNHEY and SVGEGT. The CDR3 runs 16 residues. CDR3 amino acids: CATSGLSNRNTGELFF.

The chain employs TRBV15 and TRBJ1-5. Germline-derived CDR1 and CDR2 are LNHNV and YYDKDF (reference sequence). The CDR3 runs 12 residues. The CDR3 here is CATSSYNQPQHF.

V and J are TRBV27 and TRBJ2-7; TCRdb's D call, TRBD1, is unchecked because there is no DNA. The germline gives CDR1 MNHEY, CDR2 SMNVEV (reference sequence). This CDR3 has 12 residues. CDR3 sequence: CASRSTGTRQYF.

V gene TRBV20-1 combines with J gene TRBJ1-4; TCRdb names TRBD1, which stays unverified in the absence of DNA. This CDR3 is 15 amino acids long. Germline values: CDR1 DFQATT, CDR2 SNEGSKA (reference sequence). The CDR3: CSARGKVPVLEKLFF.

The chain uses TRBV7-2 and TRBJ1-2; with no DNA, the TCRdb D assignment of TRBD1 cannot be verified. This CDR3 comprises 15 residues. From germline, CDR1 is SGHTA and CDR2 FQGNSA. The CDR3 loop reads CASSLPDRGLYGYTF.

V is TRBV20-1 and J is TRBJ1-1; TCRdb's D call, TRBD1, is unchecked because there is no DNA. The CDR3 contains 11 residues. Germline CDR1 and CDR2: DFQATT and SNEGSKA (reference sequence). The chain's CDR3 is CSALGGIEAFF.

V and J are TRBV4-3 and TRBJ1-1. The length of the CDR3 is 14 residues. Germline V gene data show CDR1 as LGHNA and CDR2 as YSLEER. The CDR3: CASSQGGFGTEAFF.

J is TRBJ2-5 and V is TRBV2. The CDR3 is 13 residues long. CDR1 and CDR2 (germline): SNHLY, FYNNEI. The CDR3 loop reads CASFRQSQETQYF.

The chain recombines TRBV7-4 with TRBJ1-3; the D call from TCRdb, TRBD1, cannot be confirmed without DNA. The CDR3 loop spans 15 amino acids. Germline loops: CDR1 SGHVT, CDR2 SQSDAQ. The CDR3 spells CASSARQGKRNTIYF.

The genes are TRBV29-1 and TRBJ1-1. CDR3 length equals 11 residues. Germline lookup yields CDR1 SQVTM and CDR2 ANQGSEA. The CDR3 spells CSVSESTEAFF.

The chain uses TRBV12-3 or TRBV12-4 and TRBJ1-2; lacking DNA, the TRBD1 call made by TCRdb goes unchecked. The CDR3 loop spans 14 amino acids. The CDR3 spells CASKPGQGGSGYTF.

CDR3 residues: CSVGGDTESMAPYNEQFF. The gene calls are TRBV29-1 and TRBJ2-1; TCRdb selects TRBD1, and the lack of DNA leaves this call unchecked. Germline CDR1 and CDR2: SQVTM and ANQGSEA. The CDR3 totals 18 residues.

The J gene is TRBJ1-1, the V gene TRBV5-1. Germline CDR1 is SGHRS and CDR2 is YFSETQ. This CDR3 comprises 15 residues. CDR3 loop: CASSTRTGPMAEAFF.

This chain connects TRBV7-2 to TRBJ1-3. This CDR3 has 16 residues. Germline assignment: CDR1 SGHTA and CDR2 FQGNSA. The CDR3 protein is CASSANNRASGNTIYF.

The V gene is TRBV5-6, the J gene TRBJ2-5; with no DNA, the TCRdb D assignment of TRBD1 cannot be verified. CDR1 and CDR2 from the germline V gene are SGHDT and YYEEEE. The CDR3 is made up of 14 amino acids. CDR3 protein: CASSTGTVQETQYF. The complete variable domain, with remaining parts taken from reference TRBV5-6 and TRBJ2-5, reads DAGVTQSPTHLIKTRGQQVTLRCSPKSGHDTVSWYQQALGQGPQFIFQYYEEEERQRGNFPDRFSGHQFPNYSSELNVNALLLGDSALYLCASSTGTVQETQYFGPGTRLLVL.

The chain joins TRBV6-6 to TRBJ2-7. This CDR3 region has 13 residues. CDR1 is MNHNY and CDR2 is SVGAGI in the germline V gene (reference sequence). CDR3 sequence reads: CASRGIGPYEQYF.

CDR3 sequence reads: CASSLGLAGGEQDTQYF. This chain links TRBV7-6 with TRBJ2-3; the D gene TCRdb calls, TRBD2, cannot be checked with no DNA. The CDR3 has 17 amino acids. CDR1 and CDR2 from the germline V gene are SGHVS and FNYEAQ.

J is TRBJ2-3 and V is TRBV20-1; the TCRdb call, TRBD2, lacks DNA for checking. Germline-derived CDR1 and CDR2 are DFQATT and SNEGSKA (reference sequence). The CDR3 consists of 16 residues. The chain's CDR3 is CSAMRTSGRAVNTQYF.

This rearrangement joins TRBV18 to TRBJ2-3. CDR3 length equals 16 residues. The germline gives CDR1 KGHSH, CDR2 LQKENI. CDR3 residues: CASSPPNGFSTDTQYF.

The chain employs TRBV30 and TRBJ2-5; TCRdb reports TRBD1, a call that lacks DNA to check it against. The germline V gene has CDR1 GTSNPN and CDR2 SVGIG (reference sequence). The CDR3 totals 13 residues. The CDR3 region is CAWSLGAQETQYF.

The CDR3 protein is CSVAHGGGQFF. The chain carries TRBV29-1 and TRBJ2-1; TCRdb picks TRBD1, but there is no DNA to check that call. This CDR3 has 11 residues. Looked up from germline, CDR1 is SQVTM and CDR2 is ANQGSEA.

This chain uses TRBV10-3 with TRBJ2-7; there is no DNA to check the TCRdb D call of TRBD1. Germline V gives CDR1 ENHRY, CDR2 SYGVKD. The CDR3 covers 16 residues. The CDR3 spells CAISESRTGATYEQYF.

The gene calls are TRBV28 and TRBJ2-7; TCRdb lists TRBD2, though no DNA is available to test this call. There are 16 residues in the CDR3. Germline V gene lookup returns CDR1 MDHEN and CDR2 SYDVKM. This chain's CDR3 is CASSLSGLAGTYEQYF.